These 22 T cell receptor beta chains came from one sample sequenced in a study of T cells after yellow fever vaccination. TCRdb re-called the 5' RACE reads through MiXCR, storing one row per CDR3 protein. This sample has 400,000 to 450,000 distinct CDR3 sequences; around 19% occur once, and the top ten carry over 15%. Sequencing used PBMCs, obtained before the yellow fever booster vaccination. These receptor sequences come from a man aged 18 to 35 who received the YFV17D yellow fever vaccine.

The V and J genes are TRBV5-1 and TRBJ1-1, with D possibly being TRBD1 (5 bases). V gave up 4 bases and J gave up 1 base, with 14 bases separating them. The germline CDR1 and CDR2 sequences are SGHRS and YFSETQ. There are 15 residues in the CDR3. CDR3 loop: CASSPRSGGNTEAFF. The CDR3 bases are TGCGCCAGCAGCCCCCGATCGGGGGGGAACACTGAAGCTTTCTTT.

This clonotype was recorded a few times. This CDR3 is CSASLPLSSGNTIYF. CDR3 DNA sequence: TGCAGTGCTAGCCTCCCACTTAGCTCTGGAAACACCATATATTTT. V is TRBV20-1 and J is TRBJ1-3; D ambiguous. The germline gives CDR1 DFQATT, CDR2 SNEGSKA (reference sequence). The CDR3 sequence is 15 residues long. The V and J ends lost 3 bases and 0 bases respectively, with 12 bases between them.

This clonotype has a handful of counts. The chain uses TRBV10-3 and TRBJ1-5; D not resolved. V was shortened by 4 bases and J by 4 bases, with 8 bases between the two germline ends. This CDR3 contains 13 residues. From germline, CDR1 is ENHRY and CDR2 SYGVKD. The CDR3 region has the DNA TGTGCCATCAGTGGGGCGGGAAATCAGCCCCAGCATTTT. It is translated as CAISGAGNQPQHF.

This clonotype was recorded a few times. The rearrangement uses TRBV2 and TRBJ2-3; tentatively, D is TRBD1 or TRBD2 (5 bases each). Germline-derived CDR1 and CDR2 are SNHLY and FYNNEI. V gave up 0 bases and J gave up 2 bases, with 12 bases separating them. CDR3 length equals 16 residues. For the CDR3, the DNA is TGTGCCAGCAGTGAAGCGCTTGGGGGTGCCACAGATACGCAGTATTTT. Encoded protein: CASSEALGGATDTQYF. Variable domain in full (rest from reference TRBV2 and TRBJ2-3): EPEVTQTPSHQVTQMGQEVILRCVPISNHLYFYWYRQILGQKVEFLVSFYNNEISEKSEIFDDQFSVERPDGSNFTLKIRSTKLEDSAMYFCASSEALGGATDTQYFGPGTRLTVL.

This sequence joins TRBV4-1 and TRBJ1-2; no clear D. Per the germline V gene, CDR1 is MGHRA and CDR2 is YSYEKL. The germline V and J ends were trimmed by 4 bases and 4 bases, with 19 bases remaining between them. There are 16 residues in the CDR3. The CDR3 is CASSPREAELFYGYTF. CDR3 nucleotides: TGCGCCAGCAGCCCCCGAGAAGCCGAACTCTTCTATGGCTACACCTTC.

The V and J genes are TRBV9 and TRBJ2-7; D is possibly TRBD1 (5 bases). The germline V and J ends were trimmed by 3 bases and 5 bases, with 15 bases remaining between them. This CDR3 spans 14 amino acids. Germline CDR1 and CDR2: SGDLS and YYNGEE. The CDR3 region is CASSATGFGDEQYF. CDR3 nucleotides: TGTGCCAGCAGCGCCACAGGTTTCGGCGACGAGCAGTACTTC. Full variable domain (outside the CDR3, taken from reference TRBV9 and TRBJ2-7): DSGVTQTPKHLITATGQRVTLRCSPRSGDLSVYWYQQSLDQGLQFLIQYYNGEERAKGNILERFSAQQFPDLHSELNLSSLELGDSALYFCASSATGFGDEQYFGPGTRLTVT.

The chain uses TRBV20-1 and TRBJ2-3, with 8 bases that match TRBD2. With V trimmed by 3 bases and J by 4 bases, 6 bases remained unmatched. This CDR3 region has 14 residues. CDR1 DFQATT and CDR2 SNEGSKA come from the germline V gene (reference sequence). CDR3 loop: CSARDGLASDTQYF. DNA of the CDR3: TGCAGTGCTAGGGATGGACTAGCCTCAGATACGCAGTATTTT.

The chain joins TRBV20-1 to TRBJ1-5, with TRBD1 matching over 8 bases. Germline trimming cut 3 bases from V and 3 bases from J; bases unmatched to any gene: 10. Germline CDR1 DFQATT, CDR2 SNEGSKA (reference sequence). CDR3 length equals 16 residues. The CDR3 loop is CSASLLRDRFNQPQHF. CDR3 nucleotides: TGCAGTGCTAGTTTACTCCGGGACAGGTTCAATCAGCCCCAGCATTTT.

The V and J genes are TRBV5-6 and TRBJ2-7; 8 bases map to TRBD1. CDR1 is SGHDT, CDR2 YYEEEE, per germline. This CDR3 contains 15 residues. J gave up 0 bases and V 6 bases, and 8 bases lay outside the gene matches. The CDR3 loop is CASNRGDRSSYEQYF. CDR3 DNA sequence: TGTGCCAGCAATCGAGGGGACAGGAGCTCCTACGAGCAGTACTTC.

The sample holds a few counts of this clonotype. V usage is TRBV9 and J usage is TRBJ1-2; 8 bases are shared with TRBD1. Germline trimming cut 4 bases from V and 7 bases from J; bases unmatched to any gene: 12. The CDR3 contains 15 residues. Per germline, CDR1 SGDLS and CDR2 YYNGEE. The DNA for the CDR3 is TGTGCCAGCAGCTCCACGGGACAGGACGAACTTGGCTACACCTTC. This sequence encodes CASSSTGQDELGYTF.

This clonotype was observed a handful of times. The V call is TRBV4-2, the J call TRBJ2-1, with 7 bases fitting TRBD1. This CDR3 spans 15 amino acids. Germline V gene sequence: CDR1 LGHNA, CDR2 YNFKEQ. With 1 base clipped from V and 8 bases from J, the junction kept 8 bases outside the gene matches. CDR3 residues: CASSQGDSSSDEQFF. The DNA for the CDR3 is TGTGCCAGCAGCCAAGGGGACAGTAGTTCCGATGAGCAGTTCTTC.

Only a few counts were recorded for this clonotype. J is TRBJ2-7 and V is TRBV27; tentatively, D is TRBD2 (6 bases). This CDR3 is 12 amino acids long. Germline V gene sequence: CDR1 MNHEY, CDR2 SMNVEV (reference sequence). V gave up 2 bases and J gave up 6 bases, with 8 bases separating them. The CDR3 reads CASSLIGGEQYV. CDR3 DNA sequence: TGTGCCAGCAGTTTAATCGGGGGCGAGCAGTACGTC.

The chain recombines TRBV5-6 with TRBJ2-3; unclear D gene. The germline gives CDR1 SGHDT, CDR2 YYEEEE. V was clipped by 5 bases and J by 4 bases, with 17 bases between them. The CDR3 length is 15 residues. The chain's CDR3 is CASRPGSPTPDTQYF. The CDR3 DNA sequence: TGTGCCAGCAGACCCGGAAGCCCTACCCCAGATACGCAGTATTTT.

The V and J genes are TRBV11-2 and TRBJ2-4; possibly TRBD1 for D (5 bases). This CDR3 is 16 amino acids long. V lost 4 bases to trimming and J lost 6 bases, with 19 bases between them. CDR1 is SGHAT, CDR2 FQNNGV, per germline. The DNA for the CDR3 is TGTGCCAGCAGCTCAGGACAAGAAAAACGAAGAAACATTCAGTACTTC. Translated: CASSSGQEKRRNIQYF.

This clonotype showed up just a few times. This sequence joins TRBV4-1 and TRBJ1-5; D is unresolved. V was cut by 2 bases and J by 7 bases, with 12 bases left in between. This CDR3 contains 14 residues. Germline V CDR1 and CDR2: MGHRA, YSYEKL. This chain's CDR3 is CASSQRLETQPQHF. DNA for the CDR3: TGCGCCAGCAGCCAACGACTTGAGACGCAGCCCCAGCATTTT.

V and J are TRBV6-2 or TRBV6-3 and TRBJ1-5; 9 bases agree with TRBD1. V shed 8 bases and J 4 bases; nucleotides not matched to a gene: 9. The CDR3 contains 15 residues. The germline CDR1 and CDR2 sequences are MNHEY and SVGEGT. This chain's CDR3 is CASCLDRGSNQPQHF. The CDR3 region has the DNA TGTGCCAGCTGCCTAGACAGGGGGTCGAATCAGCCCCAGCATTTT.

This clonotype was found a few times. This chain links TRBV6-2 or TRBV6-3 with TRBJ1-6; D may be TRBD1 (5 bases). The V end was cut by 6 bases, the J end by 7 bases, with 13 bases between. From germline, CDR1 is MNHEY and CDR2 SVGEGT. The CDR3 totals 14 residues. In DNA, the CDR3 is TGTGCCAGCAGCCACGGGACTGAAAATTCACCCCTCCACTTT. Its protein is CASSHGTENSPLHF.

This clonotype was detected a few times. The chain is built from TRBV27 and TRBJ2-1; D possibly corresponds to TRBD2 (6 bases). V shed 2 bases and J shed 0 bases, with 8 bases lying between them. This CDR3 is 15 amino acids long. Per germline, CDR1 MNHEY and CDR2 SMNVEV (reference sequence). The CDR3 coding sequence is TGTGCCAGCAGTTTAGTGGGACTCTCCTACAATGAGCAGTTCTTC. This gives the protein CASSLVGLSYNEQFF.

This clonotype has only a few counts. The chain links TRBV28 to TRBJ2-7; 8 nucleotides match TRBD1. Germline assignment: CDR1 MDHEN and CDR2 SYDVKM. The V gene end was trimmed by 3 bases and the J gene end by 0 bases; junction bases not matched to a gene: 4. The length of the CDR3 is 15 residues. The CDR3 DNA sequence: TGTGCCAGCAGTTTCGACAGGGGACGCTCCTACGAGCAGTACGTC. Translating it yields CASSFDRGRSYEQYV.

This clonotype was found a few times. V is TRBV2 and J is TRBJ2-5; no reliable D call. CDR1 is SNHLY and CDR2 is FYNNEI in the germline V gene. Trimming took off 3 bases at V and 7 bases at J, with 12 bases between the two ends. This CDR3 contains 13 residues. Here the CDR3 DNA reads TGTGCCAGCAGTGAGGGCCCCGGTGGGACCCAGTACTTC. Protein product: CASSEGPGGTQYF.

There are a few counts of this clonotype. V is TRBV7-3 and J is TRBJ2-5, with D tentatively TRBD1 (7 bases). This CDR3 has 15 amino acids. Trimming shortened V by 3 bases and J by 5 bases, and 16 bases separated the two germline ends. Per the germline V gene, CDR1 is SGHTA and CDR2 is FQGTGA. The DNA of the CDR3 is TGTGCCAGCAGCTTTGGGATTGGAGGGGGCGAGACCCAGTACTTC. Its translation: CASSFGIGGGETQYF.

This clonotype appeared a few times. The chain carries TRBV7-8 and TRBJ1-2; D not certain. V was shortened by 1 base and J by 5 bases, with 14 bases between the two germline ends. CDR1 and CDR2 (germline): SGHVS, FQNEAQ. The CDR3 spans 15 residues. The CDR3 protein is CASSLETPPSYGYTF. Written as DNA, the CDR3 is TGTGCCAGCAGCTTAGAGACCCCGCCTTCTTATGGCTACACCTTC.